This TCR beta chain came from a study of OX40 agonist ivuxolimab in advanced cancers. TCRdb's table, derived via immunoSEQ multiplex PCR, lists solely in-frame clones and lacks some. The sample yields around 60,000 clones, about 90% seen once. In regard to this clone: Antigen unknown.

Study results and caveats: At 0.1 to 3.0 mg/kg and by week 6, CD4+ and CD8+ T cells in the blood had expanded clonally. Low normalized T-cell clonal expansion also characterized some of the nonresponders. CD8+ T cells were the subset that, on average, had more expanded clones than CD4+.

Autoimmune disease history or systemic immunosuppression led to patients being barred. Per germline, CDR1 SQVTM and CDR2 ANQGSEA. Trimming took off 5 bases at V and 4 bases at J, with 6 bases between the two ends. The CDR3 loop spans 11 amino acids. The origin of this receptor is an adult with an advanced solid tumor such as melanoma, head and neck, liver or kidney cancer. This specimen was CD4+ or CD8+ T cells sorted from blood, taken in a trial of the OX40 agonist ivuxolimab. The chain carries TRBV29-1 and TRBJ2-1; D gene uncertain. The DNA for the CDR3 is TGCAGCGTTCCAACGTACAATGAGCAGTTCTTC. Protein sequence: CSVPTYNEQFF.